This T cell receptor (beta chain) stems from a study of cytomegalovirus exposure and HLA in healthy donors. The primer mix had 60 Vbeta and 13 Jbeta primers. In the original processing: A later analysis counted some 87 million unique TCR beta chains, around 12 million shared. TCRdb's table, derived via immunoSEQ multiplex PCR, lists solely in-frame clones and lacks some. The DNA gave D and trimming, while V, J and clone size come from that table. The profile covers about 150,000 clones, with about two thirds appearing a single time and around 1.9% taken by the ten largest. A word on this clone: Its specificity is unknown. The junction differs from germline at one of its ends, possibly a read error.

Study-level findings and limits: A later analysis linked some 17,000 TCR beta sequences to HLA alleles at 0.05 false discovery rate. Most TCR sequences showed up rarely, but some public TCRs showed up in many donors.

Germline-derived CDR1 and CDR2 are MNHEY and SVGAGI. The CDR3 length is 12 residues. The chain links TRBV6-5 to TRBJ2-7; 10 bases match TRBD1. The sample taken for sequencing was PBMCs. This receptor was taken from a woman in her fifties or sixties in good health and CMV-seropositive. This chain's CDR3 is CASWTGGYGQYF. The CDR3 bases are TGTGCCAGCTGGACAGGGGGTTACGGGCAGTACTTC.